This passage covers 22 T cell receptor beta chains from one sample sequenced in a study of T cell responses to AZD1222 COVID-19 vaccine (dated by TCRdb to the early 2020s). The method was the immunoSEQ multiplex PCR assay. This immuneACCESS table, as held by TCRdb, lists in-frame sequences with V and J called but not all clones. Of the missing ones, under half trace to an unresolved V gene in checked studies; the others have no known cause. A total of 100,000 to 150,000 clones appear in this sample, 70% to 85% of them only once. The ten largest account for 5% to 7% of the sample. Interpreted using the paper, the time point label stands for: baseline before first vaccination. Sample: peripheral blood, taken on day 0 of AZD1222 vaccination. These TCRs come from an adult in good health.

The chain couples TRBV6-5 to TRBJ1-1; D uncertain. V gave up 5 bases and J gave up 4 bases, with 8 bases separating them. Germline V gene sequence: CDR1 MNHEY, CDR2 SVGAGI. CDR3 size: 12 residues. CDR3 bases: TGTGCCAGCAGTAATGGAGTCACTGAAGCTTTCTTT. Residues: CASSNGVTEAFF.

The rearrangement joins TRBV6-1 to TRBJ1-4, with D possibly TRBD1 on 6 matching bases. Germline V gives CDR1 MNHNS, CDR2 SASEGT. The CDR3 sequence is 16 residues long. Between the trimmed V and J ends, which lost 1 base and 5 bases, there was a span of 14 bases. This CDR3 is CASSEDYGTPNEKLFF. The CDR3 nucleotides read TGTGCCAGCAGTGAAGACTATGGGACACCAAATGAAAAACTGTTTTTT.

Details on this clone: An end of the junction differs from the germline gene, which may be a read error. V and J are TRBV6-1 and TRBJ1-5; TRBD1 agrees at 8 bases. Germline lookup yields CDR1 MNHNS and CDR2 SASEGT. This CDR3 is built from 15 residues. The CDR3 reads CASREDRGGYSSQHF. CDR3 in DNA: TGTGCCAGCAGGGAAGACAGGGGTGGGTACTCGTCCCAGCATTTT.

The chain uses TRBV7-2 and TRBJ2-7; the match to TRBD1 covers 7 bases. Trimming removed 7 bases from V and 4 bases from J; junction bases left unmatched: 10. Germline V gives CDR1 SGHTA, CDR2 FQGNSA. The CDR3 length is 14 residues. CDR3 coding DNA: TGTGCCAGCACCCTAATAGGGGGCTCGTACGAGCAGTACTTC. Its protein is CASTLIGGSYEQYF.

V usage is TRBV2 and J usage is TRBJ1-2; D ambiguous. The length of the CDR3 is 15 residues. Germline V gene data show CDR1 as SNHLY and CDR2 as FYNNEI. Trimming took off 3 bases at V and 8 bases at J, with 19 bases between the two ends. CDR3 coding DNA: TGTGCCAGCAGTGACCTGGAATTAGCTGGAGGGGGCTACACCTTC. Residues: CASSDLELAGGGYTF.

V usage is TRBV4-3 and J usage is TRBJ2-2; 13 nucleotides agree with TRBD2. Germline CDR1 and CDR2: LGHNA and YSLEER. This CDR3 has 17 amino acids. Trimming removed 0 bases from V and 5 bases from J; junction bases left unmatched: 3. The CDR3 region is CASSQERGLAGTGELFF. The CDR3 DNA sequence: TGCGCCAGCAGCCAAGAAAGGGGACTAGCGGGGACCGGGGAGCTGTTTTTT.

The chain joins TRBV2 to TRBJ1-1, with 10 bases aligning to TRBD1. J lost 4 bases, V lost 11 bases, and 7 bases had no gene match. Germline V gene lookup returns CDR1 SNHLY and CDR2 FYNNEI. The CDR3 is 13 amino acids. The CDR3, as DNA: TGTGCCTCCCTAGGACAGGGGGGCACTGAAGCTTTCTTT. Translated, it gives CASLGQGGTEAFF.

The chain recombines TRBV7-6 with TRBJ2-7; TRBD2 matches 7 bases. Trimming took 0 bases from V and 4 from J; bases not matched to a gene: 6. The CDR3 is made up of 15 amino acids. Germline V gene sequence: CDR1 SGHVS, CDR2 FNYEAQ. In DNA form, the CDR3 reads TGTGCCAGCAGCTTAGCGGGAGGGAGAGGTTACGAGCAGTACTTC. Amino acid sequence: CASSLAGGRGYEQYF.

This clone was detected only once. DNA for the CDR3: TGCGCCAGCAGTCAATCTGGGGGGGGGACCGCTTGCGGCTACACCTTC. Encoded protein: CASSQSGGGTACGYTF. The chain employs TRBV23-1 and TRBJ1-2, with D maybe TRBD1 (5 bases). TRBV23-1 is an ORF, with its function uncertain. The CDR3 contains 16 residues. Trimming took 0 bases from V and 8 from J, leaving 19 bases between them.

The rearrangement uses TRBV4-1 and TRBJ2-2; D gene uncertain. The CDR3 runs 15 residues. Germline CDR1 is MGHRA and CDR2 is YSYEKL. V lost 1 base, J lost 1 base, and 7 bases lay in between. The CDR3: CASSQVGWNTGELFF. The CDR3 DNA reads TGCGCCAGCAGCCAAGTTGGCTGGAACACCGGGGAGCTGTTTTTT.

The chain has TRBV5-1 and TRBJ2-5, with D possibly being TRBD1 or TRBD2 (6 bases each). The CDR3 extends over 15 amino acids. The germline V and J ends were trimmed by 7 bases and 5 bases, with 21 bases remaining between them. CDR1 is SGHRS, CDR2 YFSETQ, per germline. The CDR3 DNA sequence: TGCGCCAGCGTCGCGGTGGGGGGCGCTGGGGAGACCCAGTACTTC. As protein: CASVAVGGAGETQYF.

The V gene is TRBV9, the J gene TRBJ2-7; 9 positions agree with TRBD2. In germline, CDR1 is SGDLS, CDR2 YYNGEE. The CDR3 runs 16 residues. Trimming took 0 bases from V and 7 from J; bases not matched to a gene: 11. Here the CDR3 reads CASSVDQRGEAGEQYF. The CDR3 DNA follows: TGTGCCAGCAGCGTAGACCAGCGGGGGGAAGCCGGGGAGCAGTACTTC.

This clone has just a few counts. The chain recombines TRBV19 with TRBJ1-1, with D uncertain. CDR3 length: 12 amino acids. The germline gives CDR1 LNHDA, CDR2 SQIVND (reference sequence). Deletions cut 5 bases from V and 7 bases from J, with 11 bases between. The DNA for the CDR3 is TGTGCCAGTAGTCCCAGAGGGCGTGAAGCTTTCTTT. This sequence encodes CASSPRGREAFF.

V and J are TRBV15 and TRBJ1-2; D unresolved. Germline values: CDR1 LNHNV, CDR2 YYDKDF (reference sequence). The length of the CDR3 is 15 residues. Trimming shortened V by 0 bases and J by 2 bases, and 10 bases separated the two germline ends. CDR3 nucleotide sequence: TGTGCCACCAGCAGAGATCCAAGTCCCAACTATGGCTACACCTTC. Protein: CATSRDPSPNYGYTF.

This chain links TRBV15 with TRBJ2-1; D gene uncertain. CDR3 length equals 13 residues. Germline V lookup: CDR1 LNHNV, CDR2 YYDKDF (reference sequence). V dropped 0 bases and J dropped 9 bases, with 9 bases sitting between them. CDR3 sequence reads: CATSRDYLGEQFF. Written as DNA, the CDR3 is TGTGCCACCAGCAGAGACTACTTGGGTGAGCAGTTCTTC.

This chain connects TRBV5-6 to TRBJ1-6; TRBD1 is a possible D gene (6 bases). This CDR3 contains 18 residues. V lost 4 bases and J 0 bases, leaving 17 bases between the germline ends. Germline CDR1 reads SGHDT; CDR2 reads YYEEEE. The CDR3 spells CASSRRPGTRSYNSPLHF. CDR3 DNA sequence: TGTGCCAGCAGCCGCCGGCCCGGGACACGCTCCTATAATTCACCCCTCCACTTT. Variable domain in full (rest from reference TRBV5-6 and TRBJ1-6): DAGVTQSPTHLIKTRGQQVTLRCSPKSGHDTVSWYQQALGQGPQFIFQYYEEEERQRGNFPDRFSGHQFPNYSSELNVNALLLGDSALYLCASSRRPGTRSYNSPLHFGNGTRLTVT.

V gene TRBV27 combines with J gene TRBJ1-5, with 8 bases that match TRBD1. Trimming took 3 bases from V and 4 from J; bases not matched to a gene: 2. Germline V lookup: CDR1 MNHEY, CDR2 SMNVEV (reference sequence). The CDR3 spans 14 residues. DNA for the CDR3: TGTGCCAGCAGTTTGGGGACAGGAAATCAGCCCCAGCATTTT. This translates into CASSLGTGNQPQHF.

The CDR3: CASSFSIRQGSRNTIYF. CDR3 nucleotide sequence: TGTGCCAGCAGTTTCTCCATCCGGCAGGGGTCAAGAAACACCATATATTTT. This chain uses TRBV28 with TRBJ1-3, with D perhaps matching TRBD1 (6 bases). CDR1 and CDR2 (germline): MDHEN, SYDVKM. Trimming shortened V by 3 bases and J by 5 bases, and 20 bases separated the two germline ends. This CDR3 contains 17 residues.

This rearrangement joins TRBV24-1 to TRBJ2-5, with 7 bases identical to TRBD1. V lost 3 bases to trimming and J lost 3 bases; unmatched junction nucleotides: 9. The CDR3 has 16 amino acids. CDR1 and CDR2 from the germline V gene are KGHDR and SFDVKD. Here the CDR3 reads CATSDRTGSGKETQYF. The CDR3 DNA follows: TGTGCCACCAGTGATAGGACAGGATCAGGGAAAGAGACCCAGTACTTC.

The genes are TRBV2 and TRBJ2-7; D is unclear. Germline CDR1 and CDR2: SNHLY and FYNNEI. The germline V and J ends were trimmed by 4 bases and 10 bases, with 11 bases remaining between them. The CDR3 totals 11 residues. CDR3: CASSGEGIQYF. In DNA, the CDR3 is TGTGCCAGCAGTGGCGAAGGGATACAGTACTTC.

The V gene is TRBV25-1, the J gene TRBJ2-7, with a tentative D call TRBD1 (6 bases). The germline V gene has CDR1 MGHDK and CDR2 SYGVNS. V was trimmed by 10 bases and J by 0 bases, leaving 13 bases between them. The CDR3 spans 13 residues. The chain's CDR3 is CATRTDTSYEQYF. The CDR3 DNA reads TGTGCCACCCGGACAGATACCTCCTACGAGCAGTACTTC.

The CDR3 DNA reads as TGTGCCAGCAGTTTACCAGGGGCGAGTTCCAGAGCTTTCTTT. It is translated as CASSLPGASSRAFF. V gene TRBV28 combines with J gene TRBJ1-1, with a weak D call TRBD1 (6 bases). The CDR3 runs to 14 residues. CDR1 MDHEN and CDR2 SYDVKM come from the germline V gene. Trimming stripped 2 bases from V and 10 bases from J, with 17 bases between.